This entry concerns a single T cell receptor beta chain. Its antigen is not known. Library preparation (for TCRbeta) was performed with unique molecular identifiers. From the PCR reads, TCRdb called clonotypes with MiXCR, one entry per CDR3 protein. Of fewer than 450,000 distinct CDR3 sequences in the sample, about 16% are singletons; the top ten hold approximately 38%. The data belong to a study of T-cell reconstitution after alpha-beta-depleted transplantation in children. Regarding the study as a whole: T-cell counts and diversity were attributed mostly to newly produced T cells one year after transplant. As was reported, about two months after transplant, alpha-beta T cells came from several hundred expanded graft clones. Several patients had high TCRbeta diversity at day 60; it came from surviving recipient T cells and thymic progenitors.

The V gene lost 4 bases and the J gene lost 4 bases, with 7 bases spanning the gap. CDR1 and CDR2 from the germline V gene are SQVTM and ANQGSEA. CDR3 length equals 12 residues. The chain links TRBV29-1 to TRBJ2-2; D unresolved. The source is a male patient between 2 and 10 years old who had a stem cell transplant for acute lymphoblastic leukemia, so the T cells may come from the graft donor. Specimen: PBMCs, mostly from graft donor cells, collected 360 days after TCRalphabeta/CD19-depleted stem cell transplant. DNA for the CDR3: TGCAGCGTTGTGGCGACCACCGGGGAGCTGTTTTTT. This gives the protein CSVVATTGELFF.